These 15 T cell receptor beta chains originate from one sample sequenced in a study of T cells in Graves' hyperthyroidism and ophthalmopathy. Amplification yielded TCR beta CDR3 regions, with RNA transcripts as the source. The HTBI primer set drove a first-round RT-PCR of the TCR CDR3. MiXCR, applied by TCRdb to the multiplex PCR reads, yields one record per CDR3 protein. The sample lists approximately 610,000 distinct CDR3 sequences; about 15% were seen once. Sequenced material: blood. The receptors originated from a woman aged 40 to 55 with Graves' ophthalmopathy.

This clonotype was recorded many times. J is TRBJ2-5 and V is TRBV20-1, with D tentatively TRBD2 (6 bases). This CDR3 is 17 amino acids long. Germline loops: CDR1 DFQATT, CDR2 SNEGSKA (reference sequence). V lost 0 bases to trimming and J lost 5 bases, with 22 bases between them. The CDR3 DNA sequence: TGCAGTGCTAGAGACTTCCTGTCGTACTCGGCGGGGGAGACCCAGTACTTC. Its translation: CSARDFLSYSAGETQYF.

This clonotype was detected ten times or more. The chain employs TRBV11-2 and TRBJ1-1; unclear D gene. V lost 5 bases and J 0 bases, leaving 13 bases between the germline ends. Germline V CDR1 and CDR2: SGHAT, FQNNGV. The CDR3 runs 15 residues. This CDR3 is CASSPRSLMNTEAFF. The CDR3 region has the DNA TGTGCCAGCAGCCCCCGATCCCTCATGAACACTGAAGCTTTCTTT.

This chain joins TRBV6-2 or TRBV6-3 and TRBJ2-7; possible D gene TRBD2, 7 bases. The DNA end is more similar to TRBJ2-1, so the J call may be wrong. CDR1 MNHEY and CDR2 SVGEGT come from the germline V gene. The CDR3 has 16 residues. For the CDR3, the DNA is TGTGCCAGCAGTTCCGCGGGGGCGGCAGAGGACGCTGAGCAGTTCTTC. It translates to CASSSAGAAEDAEQFF.

This clonotype has at least ten counts. The CDR3 reads CSARLNRGMNTEAFF. CDR3 in DNA: TGCAGTGCTAGACTCAACAGGGGAATGAACACTGAAGCTTTCTTT. This sequence joins TRBV20-1 and TRBJ1-1, with TRBD1 matching over 7 bases. Germline-derived CDR1 and CDR2 are DFQATT and SNEGSKA (reference sequence). There are 15 residues in the CDR3. V trimming: 2 bases; J trimming: 0 bases; junction bases outside the gene matches: 6.

This clonotype was seen repeatedly, ten times or more. This chain uses TRBV28 with TRBJ2-5; TRBD2 is a possible D gene (6 bases). V was pared by 1 base and J by 1 base, with 10 bases between. The CDR3 runs to 15 residues. CDR1 is MDHEN and CDR2 is SYDVKM in the germline V gene. DNA for the CDR3: TGTGCCAGCAGTTTATTCGGCGGGATCCAAGAGACCCAGTACTTC. This gives the protein CASSLFGGIQETQYF.

A few counts support this clonotype. An end of the junction differs from the germline gene, which may be a read error. The chain is built from TRBV12-3 or TRBV12-4 and TRBJ1-1; D perhaps matches TRBD1 (6 bases). The CDR3 is 14 amino acids. CDR3: CTSILGHMNTEAFF. CDR3 DNA: TGTACCAGCATCTTGGGACATATGAACACTGAAGCTTTCTTT.

This clonotype was recorded at least ten times. CDR3 nucleotide sequence: TGTGCCATCAGTGACGACGCGGACTATGGCTACACCTTC. This translates into CAISDDADYGYTF. The V call is TRBV10-3, the J call TRBJ1-2; no definite D call. In germline, CDR1 is ENHRY, CDR2 SYGVKD. The V and J ends lost 3 bases and 3 bases respectively, with 8 bases between them. The CDR3 totals 13 residues.

This clonotype was detected only a few times. The gene calls are TRBV6-1 and TRBJ2-7, with 7 bases that match TRBD2. Germline loops: CDR1 MNHNS, CDR2 SASEGT. After removal of 11 bases from V and 1 base from J, the junction contained 5 bases not matched to a gene. This CDR3 comprises 12 residues. CDR3 in DNA: TGTGCCGGTGCGGGAGTGTCCTACGAGCAGTACTTC. Amino acids: CAGAGVSYEQYF.

This clonotype was seen ten or more times. V is TRBV5-1 and J is TRBJ2-7; TRBD2 matches 8 bases. This CDR3 region has 13 residues. Trimming removed 1 base from V and 5 bases from J; junction bases left unmatched: 2. Germline V gives CDR1 SGHRS, CDR2 YFSETQ. CDR3 amino acids: CASSLYGRDEQYF. DNA for the CDR3: TGCGCCAGCAGCTTGTACGGGAGGGACGAGCAGTACTTC.

The CDR3 sequence is CASKGVSYEQYF. The DNA for the CDR3 is TGTGCCAGCAAGGGTGTCTCCTACGAGCAGTACTTC. The chain carries TRBV6-1 and TRBJ2-7; the D is unclear. V shed 7 bases and J shed 0 bases, with 7 bases lying between them. The CDR3 is 12 amino acids. Germline CDR1 is MNHNS and CDR2 is SASEGT.

The chain employs TRBV11-2 and TRBJ1-1; no clear D gene. Germline loops: CDR1 SGHAT, CDR2 FQNNGV. This CDR3 has 13 amino acids. V lost 5 bases and J lost 7, with 14 bases in between. CDR3 protein: CASSPPGEVEAFF. The CDR3 DNA follows: TGTGCCAGCAGCCCACCGGGAGAGGTTGAAGCTTTCTTT.

The chain joins TRBV5-1 to TRBJ2-7, with D perhaps TRBD1 or TRBD2 (5 bases each). Between the trimmed V and J ends, which lost 0 bases and 2 bases, there was a span of 12 bases. The length of the CDR3 is 15 residues. Germline V gene sequence: CDR1 SGHRS, CDR2 YFSETQ. The CDR3 coding sequence is TGCGCCAGCAGCTTGGATGGGACGGCGACCTACGAGCAGTACTTC. Its protein product is CASSLDGTATYEQYF.

V and J are TRBV7-9 and TRBJ2-5, with 8 bases fitting TRBD1. Germline V gene data show CDR1 as SEHNR and CDR2 as FQNEAQ (reference sequence). V shed 5 bases, J shed 7 bases, and the junction held 15 bases outside the gene matches. This CDR3 is 16 amino acids long. CDR3: CASSTRTGNKWLTQYF. DNA for the CDR3: TGTGCCAGCAGCACGCGGACAGGGAATAAGTGGTTGACCCAGTACTTC.

A few counts support this clonotype. The CDR3 region has the DNA TGCGCCAGCAGCTCCTGGACTAGCCGGGCCGGGGAGCTGTTTTTT. Its translation: CASSSWTSRAGELFF. The rearrangement joins TRBV5-1 to TRBJ2-2; 8 positions agree with TRBD2. The ends lost 3 bases at V and 6 bases at J; junction bases unmatched: 7. In germline, CDR1 is SGHRS, CDR2 YFSETQ. The CDR3 loop spans 15 amino acids.

This clonotype was seen a handful of times. V gene TRBV7-8 combines with J gene TRBJ2-7; D remains unclear. Germline lookup yields CDR1 SGHVS and CDR2 FQNEAQ. The ends were cut back, 5 bases at V and 2 bases at J, with 10 bases in the middle. The CDR3 totals 13 residues. The CDR3, as DNA: TGTGCCAGCAGCCCCCCGCGGACCTACGAGCAGTACTTC. It encodes CASSPPRTYEQYF.